Described below is a single T cell receptor (beta chain) sequence and its context. The clone's antigen remains unknown. No quality values exist for individual bases; no much larger clone is one base distant. Library preparation employed multiplex PCR. TCRdb names Illumina HiSeq 4000 as the instrument used. TCR beta libraries were built with iRepertoire HTBI primers and Arm-PCR amplification of CDR3 regions. Before sequencing, the PCR products underwent gel purification. The paper's data handling went like this. A total of some 60 TRBV and 14 TRBJ segments were identified across samples and were used for gene usage analysis of CDR3 amino acid clonotypes. COPE and FqMerger were used to merge the filtered high-quality paired reads into contigs. BLAST was used to align contigs to IMGT TRBV, TRBD and TRBJ reference genes, and CDR3 was defined according to IMGT. Highly expanded clones were defined as clonotypes with a frequency above 0.1%. Repertoire diversity was measured by Shannon entropy, and V-J evenness by the Gini coefficient. Clonotypes shared by more than one individual were considered public. Clones were called with MiXCR by TCRdb after fastp trimmed the public reads at Q25, and only in-frame beta chains were retained. Rows are unified per CDR3 protein, each entry keeping the most common DNA and genes. The V and J calls reflect TCRdb's pipeline rather than the authors' work. The sample table lists more than 400,000 distinct CDR3 sequences, under 20% of them with a count of one. The ten largest clones represent 12% of the sample.

The time point label here, explained by the study, means: newly diagnosed GD, antithyroid drugs for less than 3 months. For both TCR sequencing and RNA sequencing, RNA was extracted from PBMCs in TRIzol. The diagnosis of Graves' disease followed American Thyroid Association guidelines. Patients were recruited from an endocrinology department in Xi'an, China. From each patient, approximately 10 milliliters of peripheral blood was collected into an EDTA anticoagulant tube. PBMCs were isolated by Ficoll Paque Plus density gradient separation without further T cell sorting. An Agilent 2100 Bioanalyzer and agarose gel were used to check RNA quality, and a NanoDrop 2000 was used to measure RNA concentration. This record belongs to a study of regulatory T cells in long-lasting Graves disease (dated by TCRdb to the early 2020s). Regarding the research as a whole: Antithyroid drugs had been taken for less than 3 months by newly diagnosed Graves' disease patients. The study was conducted in China and was registered as a clinical trial. Peripheral blood TCR sequencing and RNA sequencing compared persistent Graves' disease patients with newly diagnosed Graves' disease patients. A total of about 33 samples were covered by TCR sequencing, comprising around 13 persistent and 20 newly diagnosed Graves' disease patients.

Via the germline V gene, CDR1 is SQVTM and CDR2 ANQGSEA. From the cysteine up to the phenylalanine, the CDR3 has a length of 14 residues. Solely the CDR3 DNA is kept, with 42 bases framed from the first base. Trimming costs V 4 bases and J 6 bases, and their ends lie 19 bases apart. The study at large found these results: Persistent patients shared more public clonotypes among themselves (around 2,700) than newly diagnosed patients did (roughly 920). The authors noted that the small sample size was a limitation that may lower accuracy. Only the TCR beta chain was sequenced and analyzed. TRBV28, TRBJ1-2 and TRBJ2-5 were preferentially used in persistent disease, while TRBV20-1 and TRBJ2-1 were favored in newly diagnosed disease. Only peripheral blood was studied, because thyroid tissue, the primary lesion, was inaccessible. Compared with newly diagnosed patients, persistent Graves' disease patients had lower TCR Shannon entropy and fewer highly expanded clones, which suggests clonal expansion.

Separately, the same data were catalogued under a study of T cells in Graves' hyperthyroidism and ophthalmopathy. The second source states: Stable Graves' hyperthyroidism was defined as no progression to ophthalmopathy during 18 months of follow-up. Hyperthyroidism patients were newly diagnosed, had a disease duration of under 2 months, and were aged 18 to 65 years. Exclusion was applied to patients with uncontrolled infections, other autoimmune diseases, pregnancy or lactation. Diagnoses were based on clinical symptoms, serum thyroxine and TRAb, thyroid ultrasound and orbital computed tomography. A first-round RT-PCR of the TCR CDR3 used the HTBI primer set with the Qiagen OneStep RT-PCR kit. Most expanded thyroid clonotypes (frequency above 0.001) were also detected in blood, a finding suggesting that blood repertoires may reflect thyroid immune responses. A 13 V-J signature model separated ophthalmopathy from stable hyperthyroidism, with just over 85% sensitivity and around 84% specificity in cross-validation and 80%/75% in testing. In validation, the model predicted progression to ophthalmopathy a median of about 6.5 months before onset, with roughly 70% sensitivity and about 72% specificity. To identify distinguishing TCR V-J signatures, a discovery cohort of around 100 patients was used, comprising fewer than 45 with Graves' ophthalmopathy and approximately 58 with stable Graves' hyperthyroidism. An independent validation cohort of under 20 hyperthyroidism patients and about 15 patients who later progressed to ophthalmopathy tested prospective prediction of ophthalmopathy. The 100 or so discovery patients were randomly divided into training and test sets at a 7:3 ratio. In addition, the study compared T-cell repertoires in thyroid tissue and in blood from over 5 Graves' hyperthyroidism patients. Following sampling, methimazole starting at 30 mg daily was given to hyperthyroidism patients, and high-dose intravenous methylprednisolone was given to ophthalmopathy patients. Libraries were constructed in a second round of multiplex PCR, after which size selection and purification were carried out. Paired-end sequencing of the libraries was performed with 100 bp reads on an Illumina HiSeq2000. Raw data were processed with SOAPnuke, discarding reads with adapters, uncalled bases, mean Phred below 15, or no exact constant-primer or identifier match. COPE v1.2.5 was used to merge the high-quality paired reads, and each unique nucleotide sequence was defined as a clonotype. MiTCR v1.1 was used to align clonotypes to the IMGT TRBV, TRBD and TRBJ reference segments. The analysis was restricted to V-J combinations with a frequency above 0.0001, which together covered 99% to 99.2% of the repertoires. A TCS score was defined as the ratio of F50 (clonal expansion) to E x V (chaos), with BLOSUM62-based TCRdist applied between CDR3 peptides within each V-J. Welch's t-statistics and random forest reduced approximately 520 V-J features to 10 to 15, which were used in a naive Bayes classifier (R e1071). No statistical method was used to fix the sample size in advance, and group allocation was not hidden from the investigators. TCR Vbeta CDR3 sequencing of approximately 140 peripheral blood samples (under 45 ophthalmopathy, roughly 74 hyperthyroidism and about 17 progressor patients) is reported in the paper.

The clonotype originates from a middle-aged man with Graves disease. Donor details come from another sample of the same person, matched by shared clones. The rearranged chain carries TRBV29-1 and TRBJ2-7, with a tentative D gene TRBD2 over 7 matching bases. Sequences were derived from peripheral blood mononuclear cells (PBMCs), sampled at new diagnosis, from a patient treated with antithyroid drugs. CDR3 reads: CSVALVSGGGEQYF. The nucleotides read TGCAGCGTTGCATTGGTTTCGGGGGGCGGCGAGCAGTACTTC.